These T cell receptor beta chains were read from a single sample in a study of T cell changes during pregnancy in multiple sclerosis. Data came from immunoSEQ multiplex PCR; TCRdb stores just in-frame clones and leaves some out. Of more than 55,000 clones in the sample, 91% are singletons; the top ten hold around 3.3%. The sequences come from peripheral blood, collected after pregnancy. These receptors were taken from a female donor in good health, enrolled as a control in a pregnancy study. Both conserved end residues are trimmed from each CDR3. The D gene is left open where the match is weak.

cdr3_aa | j_call | d_call | v_call
ASSEQPLRDTEAF | TRBJ1-1 | - | TRBV7-3
ASSLRTDTGELF | TRBJ2-2 | - | TRBV7-9
ASSWVAASKANEQF | TRBJ2-1 | - | TRBV5-4
AWNRDSSYNSPLH | TRBJ1-6 | TRBD1 | TRBV30
ASSLGTGGAGETGNTIY | TRBJ1-3 | TRBD1 | TRBV28
ASSLADTQY | TRBJ2-3 | - | TRBV25-1
ASTRRLAGGRGELF | TRBJ2-2 | TRBD2 | TRBV19
ASTAPPQVRSGNTIY | TRBJ1-3 | - | TRBV10-1
ASSLRTSGRGYTQY | TRBJ2-3 | TRBD2 | TRBV7-9
ASSLGWEGYT | TRBJ1-2 | - | TRBV6-6
ASSLVSGSVYNEQF | TRBJ2-1 | TRBD2 | TRBV7-2
ASSELGQGYSEQY | TRBJ2-7 | TRBD1 | TRBV28
ASSEKAGGWNEQF | TRBJ2-1 | TRBD2 | TRBV25-1
ASAPGLVVHEQF | TRBJ2-1 | TRBD2 | TRBV5-1
ASSSISGGPYEQY | TRBJ2-7 | TRBD2 | TRBV5-1
ASSREDRDSNQPQH | TRBJ1-5 | TRBD1 | TRBV4-1
ASSPFGQGGGETQY | TRBJ2-5 | TRBD1 | TRBV18
ASSQAGNYGYT | TRBJ1-2 | - | TRBV14
ASSRGTSGDNEQF | TRBJ2-1 | TRBD2 | TRBV19
ASSQERGVTEAF | TRBJ1-1 | - | TRBV4-2
ASRIANYGYT | TRBJ1-2 | - | TRBV28
ASSPGQGSSGYT | TRBJ1-2 | TRBD1 | TRBV28
ASRGRAQGIGSGYT | TRBJ1-2 | - | TRBV28
ASSLSYTEAF | TRBJ1-1 | - | TRBV11-3
ASSQERTGLGYEQY | TRBJ2-7 | TRBD1 | TRBV4-1
SVDDTNTGELF | TRBJ2-2 | - | TRBV29-1
ASSVDQGGNTIY | TRBJ1-3 | - | TRBV9
ASSQDPAPSYNEQF | TRBJ2-1 | - | TRBV4-3
ASSNKPWGRGFGNTIY | TRBJ1-3 | - | TRBV5-6
SVPTGFSYNEQF | TRBJ2-1 | - | TRBV29-1
ASSPLRTGAGTDTQY | TRBJ2-3 | TRBD1 | TRBV18
ASSPEGTGLYGYT | TRBJ1-2 | TRBD1 | TRBV18
ASSPFSGQANQPQH | TRBJ1-5 | TRBD1 | TRBV7-2
ASSRTGATVNQPQH | TRBJ1-5 | TRBD1 | TRBV7-2
ASSVFASSYNEQF | TRBJ2-1 | - | TRBV9
ASSFDLRDRGETQY | TRBJ2-5 | TRBD1 | TRBV5-4
ASSLGAGGKTEAF | TRBJ1-1 | TRBD1 | TRBV5-1
ASSRTDTNYGYT | TRBJ1-2 | - | TRBV5-1
ASSWIAGRYEQY | TRBJ2-7 | TRBD2 | TRBV28
ASSSSGQGGGEKLF | TRBJ1-4 | - | TRBV5-1
ASSYPTSGAGELF | TRBJ2-2 | - | TRBV6-6
SVGGGSSYNEQF | TRBJ2-1 | TRBD2 | TRBV29-1
ASIWTGGSEAF | TRBJ1-1 | TRBD1 | TRBV28
ASVPPFFL | TRBJ1-2 | - | TRBV12-5
ASSSRPAGEGANVLT | TRBJ2-6 | - | TRBV27
ASSPRLVGETQY | TRBJ2-5 | - | TRBV9
ATSVSGTSTDTQY | TRBJ2-3 | - | TRBV15
ASSFVLAARFTDTQY | TRBJ2-3 | TRBD2 | TRBV7-8
ASSLVGRGLETQY | TRBJ2-5 | TRBD1 | TRBV7-2
ASSLGQGENIQY | TRBJ2-4 | TRBD1 | TRBV5-4
ASSVGPGIRPEQY | TRBJ2-7 | - | TRBV9
AISESQGQREAF | TRBJ1-1 | - | TRBV10-3
ASSPPIAALSYEQY | TRBJ2-7 | - | TRBV18
ASSRTTSSSSYEQY | TRBJ2-7 | - | TRBV4-1
ASSPPTGGGYT | TRBJ1-2 | TRBD1 | TRBV6-1
AWSETSVSYNSPLH | TRBJ1-6 | - | TRBV30